These 31 T cell receptor beta chains were sequenced from one sample in a study of T cell repertoires in cytomegalovirus infection. A single record per CDR3 protein comes from TCRdb applying MiXCR to the reads. The data contain 150,000 to 200,000 distinct CDR3 sequences, over 13% of them seen just once; the ten biggest clones take up over 25%. Sequencing was carried out using PBMCs. The receptor source for this set is a human donor in good health (CMV status not recorded). Some clones in this sample may be carry-over from other donors' samples.

This clonotype was detected only a few times. The chain employs TRBV29-1 and TRBJ2-1; 13 bases agree with TRBD2. This CDR3 spans 14 amino acids. Germline trimming cut 6 bases from V and 7 bases from J; bases unmatched to any gene: 6. Germline CDR1 SQVTM, CDR2 ANQGSEA. CDR3 sequence: CSVETSGRWNEQFF. CDR3 nucleotide sequence: TGCAGCGTCGAGACTAGCGGGAGGTGGAATGAGCAGTTCTTC.

The sample holds a few counts of this clonotype. The rearrangement links TRBV6-6 to TRBJ1-6, with D tentatively TRBD1 (5 bases). Germline assignment: CDR1 MNHNY and CDR2 SVGAGI (reference sequence). The V end lost 0 bases, the J end lost 1 base, and 16 bases lay between the germline ends. The CDR3 sequence is 19 residues long. CDR3: CASSYSPQGLGSYNSPLHF. The DNA for the CDR3 is TGTGCCAGCAGTTACTCCCCCCAGGGATTGGGTTCCTATAATTCACCCCTCCACTTT.

This clonotype was recorded many times. This chain connects TRBV6-6 to TRBJ2-1; D is undetermined. The CDR3 has 14 residues. V was pared by 0 bases and J by 6 bases, with 9 bases between. Germline CDR1 and CDR2: MNHNY and SVGAGI (reference sequence). CDR3 DNA sequence: TGTGCCAGCAGTTACTCCCCCGCGTCCAATGAGCAGTTCTTC. Encoded protein: CASSYSPASNEQFF.

This clonotype was recorded at least ten times. The chain employs TRBV12-3 or TRBV12-4 and TRBJ1-2; D may be TRBD1 (6 bases). This CDR3 spans 15 amino acids. V was cut by 3 bases and J by 4 bases, with 15 bases left in between. CDR3 sequence: CASSFGGRGTYGYTF. CDR3 DNA sequence: TGTGCCAGCAGTTTTGGAGGTAGGGGGACCTATGGCTACACCTTC.

This clonotype was seen a handful of times. The rearrangement links TRBV5-1 to TRBJ1-1, with no clear D. Germline V gives CDR1 SGHRS, CDR2 YFSETQ. V lost 4 bases and J 4 bases, leaving 17 bases between the germline ends. This CDR3 spans 15 amino acids. The CDR3 coding sequence is TGCGCCAGCAGCCTAAGGACTACTACGGCCACTGAAGCTTTCTTT. It is translated as CASSLRTTTATEAFF.

The table lists this clonotype with many counts. The DNA for the CDR3 is TGTGCCAGCAGTCCTCGGACCACTAATGAGCAGTTCTTC. This encodes CASSPRTTNEQFF. The chain carries TRBV7-2 and TRBJ2-1; D is undetermined. CDR1 and CDR2 (germline): SGHTA, FQGNSA. V lost 6 bases and J 7 bases, leaving 13 bases between the germline ends. The CDR3 covers 13 residues.

The V gene is TRBV7-3, the J gene TRBJ2-1; 14 nucleotides agree with TRBD2. J was trimmed by 9 bases and V by 5 bases; bases with no gene match: 6. The CDR3 is made up of 15 amino acids. CDR1 is SGHTA and CDR2 is FQGTGA in the germline V gene. CDR3 loop: CASSPTSGRAGEQFF. The CDR3 DNA follows: TGTGCCAGCAGCCCGACTAGCGGGAGGGCGGGTGAGCAGTTCTTC.

At least ten counts were recorded for this clonotype. CDR3 protein: CASSPGRNNQPQHF. Written as DNA, the CDR3 is TGTGCCAGCAGTCCCGGACGCAACAATCAGCCCCAGCATTTT. This chain joins TRBV7-2 and TRBJ1-5; D gene uncertain. Germline V CDR1 and CDR2: SGHTA, FQGNSA. The germline V and J ends were trimmed by 6 bases and 3 bases, with 12 bases remaining between them. This CDR3 has 14 amino acids.

The V call is TRBV25-1, the J call TRBJ1-1; D is unresolved. The CDR3 runs 15 residues. Germline assignment: CDR1 MGHDK and CDR2 SYGVNS. The germline V and J ends were trimmed by 3 bases and 6 bases, with 17 bases remaining between them. The CDR3 loop reads CASSDSSLRSAEAFF. The CDR3 coding sequence is TGTGCCAGCAGTGATAGCTCGTTAAGGAGCGCTGAAGCTTTCTTT.

This clonotype appeared many times. The V call is TRBV7-2, the J call TRBJ2-2; D is uncertain. Trimming removed 5 bases at V and 4 bases at J, with 8 bases between. The CDR3 extends over 13 amino acids. Per germline, CDR1 SGHTA and CDR2 FQGNSA. The CDR3 reads CASSQTSTGELFF. The CDR3 DNA follows: TGTGCCAGCAGCCAAACCAGCACCGGGGAGCTGTTTTTT.

The genes are TRBV28 and TRBJ1-2; possibly TRBD1 for D (6 bases). This CDR3 comprises 12 residues. CDR1 and CDR2 (germline): MDHEN, SYDVKM. V lost 7 bases and J lost 5, with 11 bases in between. For the CDR3, the DNA is TGTGCCAGCATAGGGACACCATATGGCTACACCTTC. This gives the protein CASIGTPYGYTF.

The chain combines TRBV6-1 with TRBJ2-1, with TRBD1 as a possible D gene (5 bases). The CDR3 length is 14 residues. Trimming left V 4 bases short and J 4 bases short, with 11 bases between. Germline-derived CDR1 and CDR2 are MNHNS and SASEGT. Here the CDR3 DNA reads TGTGCCAGCAGTGCCCAAGGGGTTTACAATGAGCAGTTCTTC. This sequence encodes CASSAQGVYNEQFF.

This clonotype showed up just once. The CDR3, as DNA: TGCGCCAGCGGAAGGGGTTTGGGGTCTGTGAACACTGAAGCTTTCTTT. This encodes CASGRGLGSVNTEAFF. V is TRBV5-1 and J is TRBJ1-1; possibly TRBD1 for D (5 bases). Germline V gene data show CDR1 as SGHRS and CDR2 as YFSETQ. CDR3 size: 16 residues. Trimming pared 7 bases from V and 0 bases from J, leaving 19 bases between.

The chain joins TRBV9 to TRBJ2-1; 10 bases align to TRBD2. The CDR3 runs 15 residues. Unmatched junction bases numbered 10, after V lost 4 bases and J lost 9 bases. Germline V lookup: CDR1 SGDLS, CDR2 YYNGEE. The CDR3 coding sequence is TGTGCCAGCAGCCGGACTAGCGGCGCCGGAGGTGAGCAGTTCTTC. Translation gives CASSRTSGAGGEQFF.

J is TRBJ2-3 and V is TRBV29-1, with D tentatively TRBD1 or TRBD2 (5 bases each). V lost 5 bases and J 5 bases, leaving 14 bases between the germline ends. The CDR3 runs to 13 residues. Per the germline V gene, CDR1 is SQVTM and CDR2 is ANQGSEA. CDR3 sequence (DNA): TGCAGCGTTTCCGGGACCTCCCAAGATACGCAGTATTTT. It translates to CSVSGTSQDTQYF.

This clonotype was counted between two and nine times. This chain uses TRBV7-3 with TRBJ2-4; TRBD2 matches 7 bases. The CDR3 sequence is 13 residues long. Germline trimming cut 3 bases from V and 5 bases from J; bases unmatched to any gene: 1. The germline CDR1 and CDR2 sequences are SGHTA and FQGTGA. The CDR3 DNA sequence: TGTGCCAGCAGCTTGGGGGGGGAAAACATTCAGTACTTC. This translates into CASSLGGENIQYF.

As for this clonotype: The junction shows a germline mismatch at one end, possibly a read error. V and J are TRBV11-2 and TRBJ2-2; D is perhaps TRBD1 or TRBD2 (5 bases each). The CDR3 is 17 residues long. Germline V lookup: CDR1 SGHAT, CDR2 FQNNGV. The CDR3 sequence is CVSSLQPSGAQDRELFF. The DNA of the CDR3 is TGTGTCAGCAGCCTCCAACCATCCGGGGCCCAGGATCGGGAGCTGTTTTTT.

This clonotype appeared a few times. The chain links TRBV20-1 to TRBJ2-4; D gene unclear. Germline loops: CDR1 DFQATT, CDR2 SNEGSKA (reference sequence). The CDR3 extends over 15 amino acids. Trimming took off 1 base at V and 0 bases at J, with 10 bases between the two ends. DNA for the CDR3: TGCAGTGCTAGAGGGCTTCCCCTAGCCAAAAACATTCAGTACTTC. This translates into CSARGLPLAKNIQYF.

This clonotype was recorded at least ten times. The chain employs TRBV7-9 and TRBJ2-3; 11 nucleotides match TRBD2. Germline values: CDR1 SEHNR, CDR2 FQNEAQ (reference sequence). J lost 2 bases, V lost 5 bases, and 9 bases had no gene match. The CDR3 is 17 amino acids. The DNA of the CDR3 is TGTGCCAGCAGCCCACCGTCACTAGCGGGGGCCACAGATACGCAGTATTTT. The encoded protein is CASSPPSLAGATDTQYF.

This clonotype was detected a few times. The rearrangement joins TRBV3-1 to TRBJ2-1; D call uncertain. Germline V gene lookup returns CDR1 LGHDT and CDR2 YNNKEL (reference sequence). Trimming took off 0 bases at V and 7 bases at J, with 13 bases between the two ends. The CDR3 covers 15 residues. CDR3 sequence: CASSQEGGVRNEQFF. In DNA form, the CDR3 reads TGTGCCAGCAGCCAAGAAGGTGGGGTGAGGAATGAGCAGTTCTTC.

This chain joins TRBV28 and TRBJ2-5; D is possibly TRBD2 (5 bases). Trimming stripped 8 bases from V and 2 bases from J, with 9 bases between. The germline V gene has CDR1 MDHEN and CDR2 SYDVKM. The CDR3 runs to 12 residues. The CDR3 protein is CASGERQETQYF. The CDR3 bases are TGTGCCAGCGGGGAGAGGCAAGAGACCCAGTACTTC. The full variable domain, with the rest looked up from reference TRBV28 and TRBJ2-5, is DVKVTQSSRYLVKRTGEKVFLECVQDMDHENMFWYRQDPGLGLRLIYFSYDVKMKEKGDIPEGYSVSREKKERFSLILESASTNQTSMYLCASGERQETQYFGPGTRLLVL.

This clonotype occurred many times. The V gene is TRBV7-2, the J gene TRBJ1-6, with no clear D. This CDR3 has 12 residues. CDR1 and CDR2 from the germline V gene are SGHTA and FQGNSA. The germline V and J ends were trimmed by 1 base and 10 bases, with 5 bases remaining between them. CDR3 in amino acids: CASSLDDSPLHF. Here the CDR3 DNA reads TGTGCCAGCAGCTTAGATGACTCACCCCTCCACTTT.

This clonotype has just a few counts. The chain is built from TRBV5-1 and TRBJ1-2; D is unresolved. V gave up 3 bases and J gave up 6 bases, with 9 bases separating them. This CDR3 is 12 amino acids long. Germline V gene data show CDR1 as SGHRS and CDR2 as YFSETQ. The CDR3 protein is CASSSRLDGYTF. The CDR3 bases are TGCGCCAGCAGCTCTCGGCTAGATGGCTACACCTTC.

The chain recombines TRBV20-1 with TRBJ2-7; 8 bases map to TRBD1. The CDR3 length is 14 residues. Germline V gene sequence: CDR1 DFQATT, CDR2 SNEGSKA (reference sequence). V was clipped by 5 bases and J by 5 bases; unmatched bases: 11. This CDR3 reads CSAPHPGQGDEQYF. CDR3 DNA: TGCAGTGCTCCACACCCCGGACAGGGCGACGAGCAGTACTTC.

Many counts were recorded for this clonotype. The CDR3: CASRALGYQETQYF. The DNA of the CDR3 is TGTGCCAGCAGGGCGCTTGGGTACCAAGAGACCCAGTACTTC. This chain uses TRBV7-9 with TRBJ2-5; D is undetermined. The germline V gene has CDR1 SEHNR and CDR2 FQNEAQ (reference sequence). V lost 6 bases to trimming and J lost 0 bases, with 11 bases between them. This CDR3 is built from 14 residues.

This clonotype was detected many times. This CDR3 reads CASSQGVRGSGANVLTF. DNA of the CDR3: TGTGCCAGCAGCCAAGGGGTCAGGGGTTCTGGGGCCAACGTCCTGACTTTC. The chain has TRBV7-3 and TRBJ2-6; D is possibly TRBD1 (6 bases). Trimming left V 5 bases short and J 1 base short, with 15 bases between. CDR3 length: 17 residues. CDR1 and CDR2 from the germline V gene are SGHTA and FQGTGA. The full variable domain, with the rest looked up from reference TRBV7-3 and TRBJ2-6, is GAGVSQTPSNKVTEKGKYVELRCDPISGHTALYWYRQSLGQGPEFLIYFQGTGAADDSGLPNDRFFAVRPEGSVSTLKIQRTERGDSAVYLCASSQGVRGSGANVLTFGAGSRLTVL.

Only a few counts were recorded for this clonotype. The chain couples TRBV7-3 to TRBJ2-3; possible D gene TRBD2, 6 bases. The CDR3 covers 14 residues. With 3 bases removed from V and 4 bases from J, the gap between germline ends came to 11 bases. Germline-derived CDR1 and CDR2 are SGHTA and FQGTGA. CDR3 sequence reads: CASSFGLASDTQYF. As DNA, the CDR3 is TGTGCCAGCAGCTTCGGGCTAGCGTCAGATACGCAGTATTTT.

In its sample, this clonotype was seen a few times. The chain carries TRBV29-1 and TRBJ2-2; possibly TRBD1 for D (5 bases). Germline-derived CDR1 and CDR2 are SQVTM and ANQGSEA. V lost 6 bases and J lost 4, with 15 bases in between. The CDR3 is made up of 14 amino acids. The CDR3 is CSVALPGITGELFF. CDR3 DNA sequence: TGCAGCGTCGCACTCCCAGGGATCACCGGGGAGCTGTTTTTT.

This clonotype was observed many times. The chain employs TRBV7-2 and TRBJ1-1; TRBD1 agrees at 9 bases. There are 14 residues in the CDR3. Germline V gene sequence: CDR1 SGHTA, CDR2 FQGNSA. V lost 7 bases to trimming and J lost 4 bases; unmatched junction nucleotides: 7. This chain's CDR3 is CASKRDRVGTEAFF. Written as DNA, the CDR3 is TGTGCCAGCAAAAGGGACAGGGTGGGCACTGAAGCTTTCTTT. Using reference TRBV7-2 and TRBJ1-1 for the parts outside the CDR3, the full variable domain is GAGVSQSPSNKVTEKGKDVELRCDPISGHTALYWYRQSLGQGLEFLIYFQGNSAPDKSGLPSDRFSAERTGGSVSTLTIQRTQQEDSAVYLCASKRDRVGTEAFFGQGTRLTVV.

The V call is TRBV5-1, the J call TRBJ2-7, with a weak D call TRBD2 (6 bases). Germline CDR1 and CDR2: SGHRS and YFSETQ. CDR3 length equals 15 residues. V gave up 5 bases and J gave up 3 bases, with 18 bases separating them. CDR3 region: CASSPLFRENYEQYF. The CDR3 nucleotides are TGCGCCAGCAGTCCCCTATTCCGGGAGAACTACGAGCAGTACTTC. The full variable domain, rest sourced from reference TRBV5-1 and TRBJ2-7, is KAGVTQTPRYLIKTRGQQVTLSCSPISGHRSVSWYQQTPGQGLQFLFEYFSETQRNKGNFPGRFSGRQFSNSRSEMNVSTLELGDSALYLCASSPLFRENYEQYFGPGTRLTVT.

This clonotype was detected a few times. The chain employs TRBV6-5 and TRBJ1-1; the D gene is possibly TRBD1 (5 bases). Trimming left V 0 bases short and J 0 bases short, with 8 bases between. The CDR3 is 15 residues long. Germline loops: CDR1 MNHEY, CDR2 SVGAGI. CDR3 residues: CASSYSTEMNTEAFF. The CDR3 DNA reads as TGTGCCAGCAGTTACTCGACAGAAATGAACACTGAAGCTTTCTTT.